The 11 T cell receptor beta chains reported below all come from one sample, sequenced in a study of shared clonotypes between healthy human individuals. Assay: immunoSEQ multiplex PCR; the TCRdb copy retains only in-frame clones and omits some. The sample consists of about 2,100,000 clones, 85% to 95% of them appearing once. Terminally differentiated effector memory CD45RA+ cells were excluded from the naive CD8 cells, which were CD45RO-negative and positively selected for CCR7. Sequencing was done on a sample of naive CD8+ T cells from PBMCs. The source is a man aged 18 to 29 in good health. Some clones in this sample may be carry-over from other donors' samples.

The rearrangement uses TRBV7-2 and TRBJ1-5; D is undetermined. Trimming removed 2 bases from V and 7 bases from J, with 15 bases in between. The CDR3 is 15 residues long. Germline CDR1 is SGHTA and CDR2 is FQGNSA. The CDR3 bases are TGTGCCAGCAGCTTAAACCAAGCCGGCGGGCAGCCCCAGCATTTT. Amino acid sequence: CASSLNQAGGQPQHF.

V and J are TRBV27 and TRBJ2-7; no clear D gene. Trimming took off 6 bases at V and 6 bases at J, with 15 bases between the two ends. Germline V gene lookup returns CDR1 MNHEY and CDR2 SMNVEV (reference sequence). The CDR3 extends over 13 amino acids. CDR3 sequence (DNA): TGTGCCAGCAGGGTTAACCCTTTGGGCGAGCAGTACTTC. It codes for CASRVNPLGEQYF.

The CDR3 region has the DNA TGTGCCAGCAGCCAATCCCGCCCGCCGGCCTACGAGCAGTACTTC. Translation: CASSQSRPPAYEQYF. V gene TRBV27 combines with J gene TRBJ2-7; D gene unclear. Deletions cut 6 bases from V and 2 bases from J, with 17 bases between. The CDR3 loop spans 15 amino acids. The germline gives CDR1 MNHEY, CDR2 SMNVEV (reference sequence).

The chain has TRBV6-4 and TRBJ2-2; D remains unclear. The CDR3 totals 13 residues. Germline values: CDR1 MRHNA, CDR2 SNTAGT. V gave up 4 bases and J gave up 3 bases, with 6 bases separating them. The CDR3 region is CASSAADTGELFF. Here the CDR3 DNA reads TGTGCCAGCAGTGCGGCAGACACCGGGGAGCTGTTTTTT.

The rearrangement uses TRBV27 and TRBJ2-2; 9 bases map to TRBD2. There are 17 residues in the CDR3. V lost 0 bases, J lost 3 bases, and 5 bases stayed unmatched. Germline CDR1 MNHEY, CDR2 SMNVEV (reference sequence). CDR3 residues: CASSLSRTSAYTGELFF. CDR3 DNA: TGTGCCAGCAGTTTATCGCGGACTAGCGCATACACCGGGGAGCTGTTTTTT.

The chain uses TRBV28 and TRBJ2-7, with TRBD1 identical over 9 bases. V was pared by 8 bases and J by 2 bases, with 10 bases of the junction left unmatched. Germline CDR1 MDHEN, CDR2 SYDVKM. CDR3 length: 15 residues. The DNA of the CDR3 is TGTGCCAGCGAATCCGGGGACAGGGAGACCTACGAGCAGTACTTC. It translates to CASESGDRETYEQYF.

The genes are TRBV7-3 and TRBJ2-7, with 8 positions matching TRBD2. CDR1 and CDR2 from the germline V gene are SGHTA and FQGTGA. The CDR3 extends over 13 amino acids. Trimming at V came to 3 bases and at J to 6 bases, leaving 4 bases not matched to a gene. Here the CDR3 reads CASSFGAGGEQYF. CDR3 in DNA: TGTGCCAGCAGCTTCGGTGCGGGGGGCGAGCAGTACTTC.

In the case of this clone: Other DNA sequences from this sample encode an identical CDR3 as well. V and J are TRBV27 and TRBJ2-7; 8 bases align to TRBD1. The CDR3 length is 15 residues. Germline trimming cut 5 bases from V and 0 bases from J; bases unmatched to any gene: 6. Looked up from germline, CDR1 is MNHEY and CDR2 is SMNVEV (reference sequence). This CDR3 reads CASSPRTGSSYEQYF. DNA of the CDR3: TGTGCCAGCAGTCCGCGGACAGGGAGCTCCTACGAGCAGTACTTC.

This rearrangement joins TRBV4-1 to TRBJ2-7; TRBD1 matches at 9 bases. The CDR3 length is 14 residues. Looked up from germline, CDR1 is MGHRA and CDR2 is YSYEKL. The ends lost 4 bases at V and 6 bases at J; junction bases unmatched: 7. CDR3 loop: CASSPLVQGAEQYF. CDR3 bases: TGCGCCAGCAGCCCACTTGTACAGGGGGCCGAGCAGTACTTC.

The rearrangement joins TRBV15 to TRBJ2-3; weak D call: TRBD2 (6 bases). Trimming removed 3 bases from V and 1 base from J, with 11 bases in between. The CDR3 extends over 15 amino acids. CDR1 and CDR2 from the germline V gene are LNHNV and YYDKDF (reference sequence). CDR3 residues: CATSSPIAGTDTQYF. The CDR3 nucleotides read TGTGCCACCAGCAGTCCGATAGCGGGCACAGATACGCAGTATTTT.

This clone appeared once. V usage is TRBV9 and J usage is TRBJ2-1; D ambiguous. CDR1 and CDR2 from the germline V gene are SGDLS and YYNGEE. The V and J ends lost 5 bases and 2 bases respectively, with 11 bases between them. The length of the CDR3 is 14 residues. The CDR3 loop is CASSPGPTYNEQFF. CDR3 DNA sequence: TGTGCCAGCAGTCCCGGACCAACCTACAATGAGCAGTTCTTC. Drawing the rest from reference TRBV9 and TRBJ2-1, the complete variable domain is DSGVTQTPKHLITATGQRVTLRCSPRSGDLSVYWYQQSLDQGLQFLIQYYNGEERAKGNILERFSAQQFPDLHSELNLSSLELGDSALYFCASSPGPTYNEQFFGPGTRLTVL.